The 4 T cell receptor beta chains listed next were all sequenced from one sample in a study of blood T cell repertoires in COVID-19. Produced via immunoSEQ multiplex PCR; TCRdb's table is partial and in-frame only. This sample yields roughly 80,000 clones, of which approximately 80% are seen a single time; about 18% belongs to the top ten. The sample taken for sequencing was peripheral blood. These receptors all come from a woman aged 60-75 years with acute or convalescent COVID-19.

This clone is labeled medium-sized. V and J are TRBV29-1 and TRBJ2-1, with 8 positions matching TRBD1. CDR1 and CDR2 (germline): SQVTM, ANQGSEA. Trimming removed 1 base from V and 4 bases from J; junction bases left unmatched: 9. The CDR3 runs to 16 residues. The CDR3 sequence is CSVEAGWTGKYNEQFF. The CDR3 region has the DNA TGCAGCGTTGAAGCGGGTTGGACAGGGAAATACAATGAGCAGTTCTTC.

The chain recombines TRBV18 with TRBJ2-6; a weak D match, TRBD2 (6 bases). CDR1 and CDR2 from the germline V gene are KGHSH and LQKENI. The CDR3 spans 15 residues. V was shortened by 2 bases and J by 2 bases, with 7 bases between the two germline ends. CDR3 sequence: CASSPSGAGANVLTF. CDR3 nucleotide sequence: TGTGCCAGCTCACCATCGGGGGCTGGGGCCAACGTCCTGACTTTC.

V is TRBV19 and J is TRBJ2-7; TRBD1 matches 9 bases. The junction had 13 bases not matched to a gene; V was cut back by 7 bases and J by 6 bases. The CDR3 contains 15 residues. CDR1 is LNHDA and CDR2 is SQIVND in the germline V gene (reference sequence). The CDR3 protein is CASKPLGQGSGEQYF. CDR3 bases: TGTGCCAGTAAGCCCCTGGGACAGGGAAGTGGCGAGCAGTACTTC. The variable domain in full, completed from reference TRBV19 and TRBJ2-7, reads DGGITQSPKYLFRKEGQNVTLSCEQNLNHDAMYWYRQDPGQGLRLIYYSQIVNDFQKGDIAEGYSVSREKKESFPLTVTSAQKNPTAFYLCASKPLGQGSGEQYFGPGTRLTVT.

The DNA for the CDR3 is TGTGCCAGCAGTCCCGGGACAGGGGAGGCAGATACGCAGTATTTT. Amino acids: CASSPGTGEADTQYF. The chain employs TRBV28 and TRBJ2-3; TRBD1 matches 10 bases. The CDR3 covers 15 residues. Germline lookup yields CDR1 MDHEN and CDR2 SYDVKM. The V gene end was trimmed by 5 bases and the J gene end by 4 bases; junction bases not matched to a gene: 6.